The next 10 T cell receptor beta chains were all read from a single sample in a study of cytomegalovirus exposure and HLA in healthy donors. Primers included in the PCR were 60 Vbeta and 13 Jbeta primers. Only in-frame clones appear in the TCRdb table, and some are missing; sequencing was by immunoSEQ multiplex PCR. The sample has some 76,000 clones, about 75% seen once; the top ten hold roughly 5.2%. The source material was PBMCs. These receptors all stem from a man in his fifties or sixties in good health and CMV-seropositive.

This clone has only a few counts. CDR3 region: CASSLEGLGDPYF. CDR3 DNA sequence: TGCGCCAGCAGCTTGGAGGGGTTAGGGGATCCGTACTTC. The J gene is TRBJ2-7, the V gene TRBV5-1; weak D call: TRBD1 (5 bases). This CDR3 has 13 residues. Germline lookup yields CDR1 SGHRS and CDR2 YFSETQ. Trimming stripped 0 bases from V and 12 bases from J, with 16 bases between.

The chain joins TRBV19 to TRBJ2-7; 7 nucleotides align to TRBD1. The V segment lost 8 bases and the J segment 2 bases; nucleotides outside the gene matches: 3. Germline loops: CDR1 LNHDA, CDR2 SQIVND (reference sequence). The CDR3 contains 12 residues. The CDR3 loop is CASSGQAYEQYF. The CDR3 coding sequence is TGTGCCAGTTCCGGACAGGCCTACGAGCAGTACTTC.

The chain has TRBV27 and TRBJ1-6; the match to TRBD1 covers 7 bases. Trimming cost V 6 bases and J 4 bases; bases outside gene matches: 6. Germline-derived CDR1 and CDR2 are MNHEY and SMNVEV (reference sequence). The CDR3 contains 15 residues. CDR3 residues: CASSKGQNYNSPLHF. The CDR3 DNA reads as TGTGCCAGCAGCAAGGGACAGAATTATAATTCACCCCTCCACTTT.

The gene calls are TRBV29-1 and TRBJ1-4, with D possibly being TRBD1 (6 bases). This CDR3 contains 13 residues. Germline CDR1 reads SQVTM; CDR2 reads ANQGSEA. V lost 5 bases, J lost 6 bases, and 13 bases lay in between. CDR3 DNA: TGCAGCGTTTTTATAGCAGGGGATGAAAAACTGTTTTTT. Translated, it gives CSVFIAGDEKLFF.

The CDR3 here is CASSLVVATNEKLFF. DNA for the CDR3: TGTGCCAGCAGCTTGGTGGTAGCAACTAATGAAAAACTGTTTTTT. The rearrangement uses TRBV5-5 and TRBJ1-4, with D unresolved. CDR3 length: 15 amino acids. The germline V and J ends were trimmed by 0 bases and 0 bases, with 6 bases remaining between them. The germline V gene has CDR1 SGHKS and CDR2 YYEKEE (reference sequence).

The chain carries TRBV6-1 and TRBJ2-5; D not certain. The CDR3 length is 15 residues. CDR1 is MNHNS and CDR2 is SASEGT in the germline V gene. V shed 10 bases and J shed 4 bases, with 22 bases lying between them. This chain's CDR3 is CATMAAVYVRETQYF. DNA of the CDR3: TGTGCCACCATGGCCGCGGTATACGTCCGAGAGACCCAGTACTTC.

This clone was observed a few times. The chain employs TRBV13 and TRBJ2-5, with D possibly TRBD1 on 6 matching bases. Trimming removed 4 bases from V and 7 bases from J, with 16 bases in between. The CDR3 loop spans 14 amino acids. Germline V CDR1 and CDR2: PRHDT, FYEKMQ (reference sequence). CDR3 sequence (DNA): TGTGCCAGCAGCTCAGAGGACAGTCGAAGGACCCAGTACTTC. Translated, it gives CASSSEDSRRTQYF. The variable domain in full, completed from reference TRBV13 and TRBJ2-5, reads AAGVIQSPRHLIKEKRETATLKCYPIPRHDTVYWYQQGPGQDPQFLISFYEKMQSDKGSIPDRFSAQQFSDYHSELNMSSLELGDSALYFCASSSEDSRRTQYFGPGTRLLVL.

V gene TRBV30 combines with J gene TRBJ1-6; unclear D gene. CDR1 and CDR2 from the germline V gene are GTSNPN and SVGIG (reference sequence). Trimming took 2 bases from V and 1 from J, leaving 6 bases between them. The CDR3 spans 14 residues. As DNA, the CDR3 is TGTGCCTGGAGTACGAGTTCCTATAATTCACCCCTCCACTTT. It translates to CAWSTSSYNSPLHF.

J is TRBJ2-1 and V is TRBV5-1; 14 bases are a match to TRBD2. Trimming at V came to 0 bases and at J to 7 bases, leaving 3 bases not matched to a gene. The germline V gene encodes CDR1 SGHRS and CDR2 YFSETQ. The CDR3 contains 16 residues. The CDR3 DNA reads TGCGCCAGCAGCTTGGCCGGGACTAGCGGGAGTAATGAGCAGTTCTTC. This translates into CASSLAGTSGSNEQFF.

Only a few counts were recorded for this clone. The genes are TRBV6-6 and TRBJ1-4; D call uncertain. There are 14 residues in the CDR3. The germline V gene encodes CDR1 MNHNY and CDR2 SVGAGI (reference sequence). With 6 bases removed from V and 0 bases from J, the gap between germline ends came to 8 bases. The CDR3 DNA follows: TGTGCCAGCAGAGCCGGGGCAACTAATGAAAAACTGTTTTTT. Translated, it gives CASRAGATNEKLFF.